This TCR beta chain was profiled in a study of metastatic and nonmetastatic thyroid tumors. Background on the study: Samples came from malignant and benign thyroid patients, and repertoires were compared across blood and tumor or nodule tissue. Study-level results: Reported TCR beta diversity, measured in blood and tumor, was significantly higher for malignant thyroid tumors than for benign nodules.

Thyroid surgery was preceded by no treatment in any patient. In the original workflow: Building a distant-metastasis classifier for papillary thyroid cancer drew on CDR3 differences across clinicopathological groups. TCRdb re-called the PCR reads via MiXCR. TCRdb's processing, not the authors' own work, is the source of the V and J calls. The data show some 40,000 clones, roughly 13% seen once. CDR1 DFQATT and CDR2 SNEGSKA come from the germline V gene (reference sequence). The CDR3 runs to 15 residues. The V end lost 2 bases, the J end lost 2 bases, and 10 bases lay between the germline ends. This clone showed up many times. As yet, its antigen is unknown.

This receptor was taken from a female donor with papillary thyroid cancer or a benign thyroid nodule (not recorded which). Some clones in this sample may be carry-over from other donors' samples. The chain is built from TRBV20-1 and TRBJ1-6; possible D gene TRBD1, 6 bases. The sequenced sample consisted of blood. This CDR3 is CSARTGQPYNSPLHF. CDR3 nucleotide sequence: TGCAGTGCTAGAACAGGACAGCCCTATAATTCACCCCTCCACTTT.